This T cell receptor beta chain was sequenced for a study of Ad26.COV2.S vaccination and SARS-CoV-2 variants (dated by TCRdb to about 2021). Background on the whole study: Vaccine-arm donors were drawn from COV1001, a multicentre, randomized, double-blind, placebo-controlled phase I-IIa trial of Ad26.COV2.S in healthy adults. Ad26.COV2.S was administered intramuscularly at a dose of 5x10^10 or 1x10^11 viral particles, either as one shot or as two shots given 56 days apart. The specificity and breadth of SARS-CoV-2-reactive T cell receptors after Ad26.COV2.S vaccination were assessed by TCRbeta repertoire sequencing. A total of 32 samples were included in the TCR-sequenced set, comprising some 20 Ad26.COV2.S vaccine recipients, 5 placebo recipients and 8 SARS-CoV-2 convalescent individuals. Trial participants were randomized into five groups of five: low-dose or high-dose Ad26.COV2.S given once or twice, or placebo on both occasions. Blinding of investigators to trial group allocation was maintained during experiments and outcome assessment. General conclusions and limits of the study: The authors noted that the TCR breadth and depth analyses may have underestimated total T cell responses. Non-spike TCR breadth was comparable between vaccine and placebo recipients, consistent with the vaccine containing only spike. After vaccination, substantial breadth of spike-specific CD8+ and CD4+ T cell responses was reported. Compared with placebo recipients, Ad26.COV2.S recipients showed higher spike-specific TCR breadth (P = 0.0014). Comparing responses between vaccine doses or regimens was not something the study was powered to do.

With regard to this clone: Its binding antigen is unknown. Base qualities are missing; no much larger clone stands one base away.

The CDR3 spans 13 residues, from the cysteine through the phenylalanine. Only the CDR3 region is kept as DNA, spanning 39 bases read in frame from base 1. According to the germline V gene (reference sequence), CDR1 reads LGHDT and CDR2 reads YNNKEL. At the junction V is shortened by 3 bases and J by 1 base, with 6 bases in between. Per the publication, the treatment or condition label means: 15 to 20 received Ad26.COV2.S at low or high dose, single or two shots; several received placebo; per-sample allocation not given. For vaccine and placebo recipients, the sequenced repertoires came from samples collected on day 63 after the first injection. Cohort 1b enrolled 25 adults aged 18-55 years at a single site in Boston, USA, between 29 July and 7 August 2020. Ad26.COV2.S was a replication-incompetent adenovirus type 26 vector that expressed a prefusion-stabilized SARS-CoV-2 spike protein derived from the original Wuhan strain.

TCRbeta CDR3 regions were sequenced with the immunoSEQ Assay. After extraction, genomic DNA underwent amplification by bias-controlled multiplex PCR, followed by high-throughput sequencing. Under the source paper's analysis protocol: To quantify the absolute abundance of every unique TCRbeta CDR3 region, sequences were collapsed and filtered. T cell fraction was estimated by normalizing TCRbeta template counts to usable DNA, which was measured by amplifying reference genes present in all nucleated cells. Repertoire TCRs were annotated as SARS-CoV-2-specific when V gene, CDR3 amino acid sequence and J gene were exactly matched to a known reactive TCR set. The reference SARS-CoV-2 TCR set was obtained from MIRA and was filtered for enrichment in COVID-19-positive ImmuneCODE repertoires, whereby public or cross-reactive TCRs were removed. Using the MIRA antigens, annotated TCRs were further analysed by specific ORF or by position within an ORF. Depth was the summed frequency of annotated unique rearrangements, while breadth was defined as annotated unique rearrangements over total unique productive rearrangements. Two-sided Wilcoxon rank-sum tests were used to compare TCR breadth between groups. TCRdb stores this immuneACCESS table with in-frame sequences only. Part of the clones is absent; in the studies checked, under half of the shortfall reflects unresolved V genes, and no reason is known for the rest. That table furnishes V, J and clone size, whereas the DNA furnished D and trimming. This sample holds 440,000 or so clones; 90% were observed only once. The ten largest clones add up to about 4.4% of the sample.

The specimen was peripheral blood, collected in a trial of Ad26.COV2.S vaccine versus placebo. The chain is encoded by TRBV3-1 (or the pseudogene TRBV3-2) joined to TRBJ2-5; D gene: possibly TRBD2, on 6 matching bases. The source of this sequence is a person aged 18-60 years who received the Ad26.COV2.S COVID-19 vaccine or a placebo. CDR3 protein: CASSQGGQETQYF. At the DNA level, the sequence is TGTGCCAGCAGCCAGGGGGGCCAAGAGACCCAGTACTTC.